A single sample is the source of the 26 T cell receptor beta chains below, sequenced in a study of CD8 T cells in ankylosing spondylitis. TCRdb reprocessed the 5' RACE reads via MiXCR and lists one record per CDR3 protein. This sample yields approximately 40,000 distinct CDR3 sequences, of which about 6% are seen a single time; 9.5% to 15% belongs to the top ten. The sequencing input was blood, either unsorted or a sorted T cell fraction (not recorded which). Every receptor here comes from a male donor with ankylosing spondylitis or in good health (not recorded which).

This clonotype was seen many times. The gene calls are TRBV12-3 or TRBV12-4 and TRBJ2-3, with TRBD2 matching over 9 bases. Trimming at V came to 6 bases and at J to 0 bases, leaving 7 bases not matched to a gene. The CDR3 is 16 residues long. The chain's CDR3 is CASRPLTSGSTDTQYF. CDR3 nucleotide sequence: TGTGCCAGCAGACCCCTGACTAGCGGTAGCACAGATACGCAGTATTTT.

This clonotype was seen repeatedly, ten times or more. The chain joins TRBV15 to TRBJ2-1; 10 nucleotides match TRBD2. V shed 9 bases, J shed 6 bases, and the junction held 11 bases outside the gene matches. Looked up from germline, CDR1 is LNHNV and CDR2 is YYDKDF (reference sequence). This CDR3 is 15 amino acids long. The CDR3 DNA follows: TGTGCCACTGAAGCGGAGGCTAGCGGGAGCAATGAGCAGTTCTTC. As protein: CATEAEASGSNEQFF.

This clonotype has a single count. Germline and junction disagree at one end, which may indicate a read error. The CDR3, as DNA: TGCGCCAGCAGCTTGGCCGGCGGGTCCGGGGCCACCGTCCTGACTTTC. Protein sequence: CASSLAGGSGATVLTF. The chain combines TRBV5-1 with TRBJ2-6; possibly TRBD1 or TRBD2 for D (5 bases each). This CDR3 spans 16 amino acids. Looked up from germline, CDR1 is SGHRS and CDR2 is YFSETQ.

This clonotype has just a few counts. In DNA, the CDR3 is TGTGCCAGCAGTGACGGACTAGCGGGGGCGCCGAACACCGGGGAGCTGTTTTTT. Translating it yields CASSDGLAGAPNTGELFF. The chain couples TRBV25-1 to TRBJ2-2; 13 nucleotides align to TRBD2. V lost 3 bases to trimming and J lost 0 bases; unmatched junction nucleotides: 4. From germline, CDR1 is MGHDK and CDR2 SYGVNS. The length of the CDR3 is 18 residues.

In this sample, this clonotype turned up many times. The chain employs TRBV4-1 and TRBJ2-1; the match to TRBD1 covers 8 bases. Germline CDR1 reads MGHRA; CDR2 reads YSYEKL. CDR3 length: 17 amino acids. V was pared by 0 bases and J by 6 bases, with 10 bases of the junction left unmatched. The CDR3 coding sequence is TGCGCCAGCAGCCAAGATGGGGGGAGGACAGGGATCAATGAGCAGTTCTTC. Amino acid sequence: CASSQDGGRTGINEQFF.

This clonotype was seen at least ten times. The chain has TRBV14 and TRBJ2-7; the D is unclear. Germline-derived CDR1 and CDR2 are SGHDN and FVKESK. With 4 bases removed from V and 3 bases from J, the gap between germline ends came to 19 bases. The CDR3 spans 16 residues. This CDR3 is CASSPVFEKSVYEQYF. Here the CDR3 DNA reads TGTGCCAGCAGCCCTGTCTTTGAGAAGAGCGTCTACGAGCAGTACTTC.

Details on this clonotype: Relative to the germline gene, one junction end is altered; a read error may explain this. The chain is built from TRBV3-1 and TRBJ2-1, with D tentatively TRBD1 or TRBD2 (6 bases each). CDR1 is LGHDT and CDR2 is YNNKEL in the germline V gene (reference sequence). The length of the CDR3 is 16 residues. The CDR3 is CASSQDGSGRDNVQFF. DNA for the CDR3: TGTGCCAGCAGCCAAGATGGTAGCGGAAGGGACAATGTGCAGTTCTTC.

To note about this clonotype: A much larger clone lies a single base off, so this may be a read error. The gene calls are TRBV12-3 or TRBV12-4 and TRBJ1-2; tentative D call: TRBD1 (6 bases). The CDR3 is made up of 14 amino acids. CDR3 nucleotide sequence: TGTGCCAGCAGCCCCGATCGGACAGCCTATGACTACACCTTC. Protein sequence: CASSPDRTAYDYTF.

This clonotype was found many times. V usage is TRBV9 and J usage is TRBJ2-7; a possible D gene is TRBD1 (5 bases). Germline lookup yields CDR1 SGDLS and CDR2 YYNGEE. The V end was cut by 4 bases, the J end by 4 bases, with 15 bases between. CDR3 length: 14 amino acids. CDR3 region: CASSLSAPGYEQYF. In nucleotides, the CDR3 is TGTGCCAGCAGCTTAAGTGCCCCAGGGTACGAGCAGTACTTC.

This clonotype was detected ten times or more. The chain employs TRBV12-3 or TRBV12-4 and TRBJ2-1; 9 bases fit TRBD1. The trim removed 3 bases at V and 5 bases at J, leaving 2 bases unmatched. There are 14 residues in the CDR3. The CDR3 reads CASSFGQGHNEQFF. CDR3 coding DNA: TGTGCCAGCAGTTTTGGACAGGGGCACAATGAGCAGTTCTTC.

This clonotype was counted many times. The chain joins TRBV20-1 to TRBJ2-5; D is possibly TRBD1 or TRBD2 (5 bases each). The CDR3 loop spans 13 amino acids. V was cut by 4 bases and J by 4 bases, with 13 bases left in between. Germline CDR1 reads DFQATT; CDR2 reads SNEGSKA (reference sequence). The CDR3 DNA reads TGCAGTGCTAAGATGGACGGGGCAGAGACCCAGTACTTC. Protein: CSAKMDGAETQYF.

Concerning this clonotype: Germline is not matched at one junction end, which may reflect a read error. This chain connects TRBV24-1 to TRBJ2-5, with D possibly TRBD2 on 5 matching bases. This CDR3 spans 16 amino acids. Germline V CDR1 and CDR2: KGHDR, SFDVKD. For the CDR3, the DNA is TGTGCCACCAGCGATTGGGTGGGAGAGCCGGTAGAGACCCAGTACTTC. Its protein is CATSDWVGEPVETQYF.

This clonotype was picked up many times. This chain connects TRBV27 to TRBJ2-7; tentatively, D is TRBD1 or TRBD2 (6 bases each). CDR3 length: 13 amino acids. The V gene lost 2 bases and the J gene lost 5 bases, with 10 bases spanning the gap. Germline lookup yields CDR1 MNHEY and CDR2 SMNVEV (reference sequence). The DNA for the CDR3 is TGTGCCAGCAGTTTACCCGGGGGCCACGAGCAGTACTTC. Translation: CASSLPGGHEQYF.

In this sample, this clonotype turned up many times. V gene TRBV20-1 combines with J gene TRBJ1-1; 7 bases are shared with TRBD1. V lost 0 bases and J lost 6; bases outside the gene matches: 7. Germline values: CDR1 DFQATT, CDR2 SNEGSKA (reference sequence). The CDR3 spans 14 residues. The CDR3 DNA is TGCAGTGCTAGAGATGTAATGCAGGGGGCTGAAGCTTTCTTT. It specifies CSARDVMQGAEAFF.

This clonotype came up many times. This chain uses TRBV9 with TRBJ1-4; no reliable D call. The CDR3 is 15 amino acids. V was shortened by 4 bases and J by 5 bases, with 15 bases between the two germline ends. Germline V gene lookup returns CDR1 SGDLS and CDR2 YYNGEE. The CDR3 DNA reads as TGTGCCAGCAGCCCCCGAGAGAGGGCGAATGAAAAACTGTTTTTT. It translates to CASSPRERANEKLFF. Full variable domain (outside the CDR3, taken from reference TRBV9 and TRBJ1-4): DSGVTQTPKHLITATGQRVTLRCSPRSGDLSVYWYQQSLDQGLQFLIQYYNGEERAKGNILERFSAQQFPDLHSELNLSSLELGDSALYFCASSPRERANEKLFFGSGTQLSVL.

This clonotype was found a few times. CDR3 nucleotides: TGCGCCAGCAGCCGGGGGGCTAGCGGGGAAGGAACCCAGTACTTC. Translating gives CASSRGASGEGTQYF. The V call is TRBV5-1, the J call TRBJ2-5; 9 bases fit TRBD2. Per germline, CDR1 SGHRS and CDR2 YFSETQ. J gave up 8 bases and V 4 bases, and 12 bases lay outside the gene matches. This CDR3 has 15 residues.

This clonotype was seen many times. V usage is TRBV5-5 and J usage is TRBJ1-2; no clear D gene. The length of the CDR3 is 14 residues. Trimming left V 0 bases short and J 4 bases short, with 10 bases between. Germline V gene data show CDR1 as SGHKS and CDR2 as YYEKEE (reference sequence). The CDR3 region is CASSLVVPGYGYTF. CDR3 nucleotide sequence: TGTGCCAGCAGCTTGGTGGTCCCAGGCTATGGCTACACCTTC.

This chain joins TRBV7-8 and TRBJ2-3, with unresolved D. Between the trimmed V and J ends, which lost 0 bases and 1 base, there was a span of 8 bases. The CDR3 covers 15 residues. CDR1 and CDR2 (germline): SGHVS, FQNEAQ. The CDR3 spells CASSLAPRGTDTQYF. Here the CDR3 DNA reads TGTGCCAGCAGCTTAGCCCCTAGAGGCACAGATACGCAGTATTTT.

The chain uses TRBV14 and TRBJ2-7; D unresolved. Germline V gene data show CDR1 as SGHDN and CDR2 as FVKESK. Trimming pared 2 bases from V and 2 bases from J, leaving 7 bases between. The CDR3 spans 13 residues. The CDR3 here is CASSQSWPYEQYF. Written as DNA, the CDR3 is TGTGCCAGCAGCCAATCGTGGCCCTACGAGCAGTACTTC. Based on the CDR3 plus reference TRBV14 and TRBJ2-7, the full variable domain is EAGVTQFPSHSVIEKGQTVTLRCDPISGHDNLYWYRRVMGKEIKFLLHFVKESKQDESGMPNNRFLAERTGGTYSTLKVQPAELEDSGVYFCASSQSWPYEQYFGPGTRLTVT.

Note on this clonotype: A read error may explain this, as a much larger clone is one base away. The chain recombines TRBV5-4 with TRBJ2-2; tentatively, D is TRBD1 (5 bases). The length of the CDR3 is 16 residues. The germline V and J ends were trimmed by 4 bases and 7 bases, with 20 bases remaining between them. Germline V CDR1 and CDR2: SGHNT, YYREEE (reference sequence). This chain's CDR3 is CASSETDSVQNGELFF. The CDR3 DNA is TGTGCCAGCAGCGAAACCGACAGCGTTCAAAACGGGGAGCTGTTTTTT.

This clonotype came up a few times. The CDR3 is CASRVTSAAYNEQFF. The DNA for the CDR3 is TGTGCCAGCAGGGTGACTAGCGCAGCCTACAATGAGCAGTTCTTC. The rearrangement links TRBV7-3 to TRBJ2-1; TRBD2 aligns across 8 bases. From germline, CDR1 is SGHTA and CDR2 FQGTGA. The CDR3 runs 15 residues. J was trimmed by 2 bases and V by 6 bases; bases with no gene match: 6.

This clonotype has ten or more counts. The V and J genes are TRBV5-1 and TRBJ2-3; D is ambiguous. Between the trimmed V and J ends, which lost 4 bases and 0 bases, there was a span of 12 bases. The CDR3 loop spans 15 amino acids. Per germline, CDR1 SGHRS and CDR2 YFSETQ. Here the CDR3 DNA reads TGCGCCAGCAGCCTGACACCTTCTAGCACAGATACGCAGTATTTT. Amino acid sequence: CASSLTPSSTDTQYF. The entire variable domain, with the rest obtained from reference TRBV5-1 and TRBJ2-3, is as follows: KAGVTQTPRYLIKTRGQQVTLSCSPISGHRSVSWYQQTPGQGLQFLFEYFSETQRNKGNFPGRFSGRQFSNSRSEMNVSTLELGDSALYLCASSLTPSSTDTQYFGPGTRLTVL.

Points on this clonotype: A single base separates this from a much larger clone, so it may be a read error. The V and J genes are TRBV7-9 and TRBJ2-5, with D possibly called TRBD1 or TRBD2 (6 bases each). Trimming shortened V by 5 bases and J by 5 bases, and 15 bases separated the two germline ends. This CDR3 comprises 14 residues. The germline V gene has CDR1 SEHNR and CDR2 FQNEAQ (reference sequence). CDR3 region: CASSLRVGGETQYF. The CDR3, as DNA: TGTGCCAGCAGCCTCCGTGTAGGGGGGGAGACCCAGTACTTC.

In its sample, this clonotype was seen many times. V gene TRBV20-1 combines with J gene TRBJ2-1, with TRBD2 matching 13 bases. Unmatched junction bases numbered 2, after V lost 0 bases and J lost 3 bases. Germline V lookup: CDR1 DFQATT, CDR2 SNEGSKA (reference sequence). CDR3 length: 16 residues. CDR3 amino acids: CSARDGLAGDYNEQFF. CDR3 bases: TGCAGTGCTAGAGACGGACTAGCGGGGGACTACAATGAGCAGTTCTTC.

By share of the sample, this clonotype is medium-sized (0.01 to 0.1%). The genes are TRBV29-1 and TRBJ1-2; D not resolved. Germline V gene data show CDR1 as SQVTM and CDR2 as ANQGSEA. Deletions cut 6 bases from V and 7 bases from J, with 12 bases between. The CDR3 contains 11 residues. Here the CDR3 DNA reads TGCAGCGTGTTTGAGGCCGGTGGCTACACCTTC. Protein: CSVFEAGGYTF.

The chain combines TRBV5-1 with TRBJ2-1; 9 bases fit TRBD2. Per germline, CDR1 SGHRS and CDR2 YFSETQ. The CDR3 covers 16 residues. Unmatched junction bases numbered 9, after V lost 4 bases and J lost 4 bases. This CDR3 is CASSDGLALWYNEQFF. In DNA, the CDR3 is TGCGCCAGCAGCGACGGACTAGCGCTATGGTACAATGAGCAGTTCTTC. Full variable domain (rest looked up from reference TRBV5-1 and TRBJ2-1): KAGVTQTPRYLIKTRGQQVTLSCSPISGHRSVSWYQQTPGQGLQFLFEYFSETQRNKGNFPGRFSGRQFSNSRSEMNVSTLELGDSALYLCASSDGLALWYNEQFFGPGTRLTVL.